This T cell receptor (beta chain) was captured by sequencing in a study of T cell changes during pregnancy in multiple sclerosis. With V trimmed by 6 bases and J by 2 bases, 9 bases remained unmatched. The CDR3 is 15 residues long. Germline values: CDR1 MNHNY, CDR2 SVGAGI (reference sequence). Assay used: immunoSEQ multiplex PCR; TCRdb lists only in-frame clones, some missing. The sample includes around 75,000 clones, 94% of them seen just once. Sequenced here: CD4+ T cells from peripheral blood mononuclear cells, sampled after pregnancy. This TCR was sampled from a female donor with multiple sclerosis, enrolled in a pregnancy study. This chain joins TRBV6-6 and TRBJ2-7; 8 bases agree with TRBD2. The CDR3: CASSQPRLATYEQYF. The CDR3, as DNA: TGTGCCAGCAGCCAACCTCGACTAGCGACCTACGAGCAGTACTTC.